This T cell receptor beta chain was recorded in a study of T cell responses to AZD1222 COVID-19 vaccine. The table came from immunoSEQ multiplex PCR; TCRdb's copy has only in-frame clones and leaves some out. The sample contains 130,000 to 150,000 clones, around 84% of which appear only once. The germline V gene has CDR1 MNHEY and CDR2 SVGAGI. The ends were cut back, 5 bases at V and 7 bases at J, with 5 bases in the middle. The CDR3 runs 10 residues. The source material was peripheral blood, sampled 28 days after the second AZD1222 dose. J is TRBJ1-1 and V is TRBV6-5, with D perhaps TRBD1 (5 bases). The origin of this receptor is an adult who received the AZD1222 COVID-19 vaccine. The CDR3 bases are TGTGCCAGCAGTAGGGGTGAAGCTTTCTTT. Encoded protein: CASSRGEAFF.